Included here is one TCR beta chain sequence, with context. The data were taken from a study of control samples from healthy donors and cancer patients. Clones were read by immunoSEQ multiplex PCR, and TCRdb kept only the in-frame ones, dropping some. The table has tens of thousands of clones, under 90% seen once; the top ten hold around 23%. This CDR3 region has 14 residues. V lost 1 base and J 9 bases, leaving 16 bases between the germline ends. Germline V gene lookup returns CDR1 GTSNPN and CDR2 SVGIG (reference sequence). The sequenced material came from PBMCs. The rearrangement uses TRBV30 and TRBJ1-5; a possible D gene is TRBD1 (6 bases). This TCR derives from a man aged 55 to 70 with colorectal cancer. The CDR3 region is CAWSETGRSWPQHF. The CDR3 region has the DNA TGTGCCTGGAGTGAGACAGGCAGGTCGTGGCCCCAGCATTTT.